This is a list of T cell receptor beta chains from one sample in a study of blood T cell repertoires in COVID-19. Clones were read by immunoSEQ multiplex PCR, and TCRdb kept only the in-frame ones, dropping some. The table has 250,000 to 300,000 clones, 90% seen once. Sequenced input: peripheral blood. All receptors derive from an older woman with COVID-19, enrolled during active disease. Each CDR3 is given with its conserved first and last residue. A D gene is named only where the DNA matches it firmly. Some rows mark clone size as missing; the rest say once, few, many or name a class of expanded clone.

D gene: TRBD2; V gene: TRBV3-1/TRBV3-2; J gene: TRBJ2-3; clone size: .; CDR3 DNA: TGTGCCAGCAGCCCCACTAGCGGGGGGGCGACAGATACGCAGTATTTT; CDR3 protein: CASSPTSGGATDTQYF
D gene: .; V gene: TRBV6-5; J gene: TRBJ1-1; clone size: .; CDR3 DNA: TGTGCCAGCAGTTCCAGGGTGGGAATGAACACTGAAGCTTTCTTT; CDR3 protein: CASSSRVGMNTEAFF
D gene: .; V gene: TRBV11-2; J gene: TRBJ2-7; clone size: .; CDR3 DNA: TGTGCCAGCAGCTTAACCTCCACTCTCTCCTACGAGCAGTACTTC; CDR3 protein: CASSLTSTLSYEQYF
D gene: .; V gene: TRBV9; J gene: TRBJ2-1; clone size: few; CDR3 DNA: TGTGCCAGCAGCGTGCGATGGGAGAAGAATGAGCAGTTCTTC; CDR3 protein: CASSVRWEKNEQFF
D gene: .; V gene: TRBV5-6; J gene: TRBJ2-3; clone size: .; CDR3 DNA: TGTGCCAGCAGCTTAAGGCCGGGAGACACAGATACGCAGTATTTT; CDR3 protein: CASSLRPGDTDTQYF
D gene: .; V gene: TRBV10-3; J gene: TRBJ1-1; clone size: .; CDR3 DNA: TGTGCCATCAGTGTCGGAGAGGGATCTGAAGCTTTCTTT; CDR3 protein: CAISVGEGSEAFF
D gene: TRBD2; V gene: TRBV10-1; J gene: TRBJ2-1; clone size: .; CDR3 DNA: TGCGCCAGCAGTGAACGAGCGGGGGGGAACAATGAGCAGTTCTTC; CDR3 protein: CASSERAGGNNEQFF
D gene: .; V gene: TRBV4-3; J gene: TRBJ2-1; clone size: .; CDR3 DNA: TGCGCCAGCAGCCAAAACAACAGGGTATCAAAGCAGTTCTTC; CDR3 protein: CASSQNNRVSKQFF
D gene: .; V gene: TRBV19; J gene: TRBJ2-1; clone size: .; CDR3 DNA: TGTGCCAGTCGGGCGGGCCCCTACAATGAGCAGTTCTTC; CDR3 protein: CASRAGPYNEQFF
D gene: .; V gene: TRBV7-9; J gene: TRBJ2-5; clone size: .; CDR3 DNA: TGTGCCAGCAGGGATGACTGGACAGTCGATCTACGCCCGTACTTC; CDR3 protein: CASRDDWTVDLRPYF
D gene: TRBD1; V gene: TRBV7-9; J gene: TRBJ1-5; clone size: .; CDR3 DNA: TGTGCCAGCAGCTTAGCGGGGGACAGGGGCAATCAGCCCCAGCATTTT; CDR3 protein: CASSLAGDRGNQPQHF
D gene: .; V gene: TRBV29-1; J gene: TRBJ2-3; clone size: .; CDR3 DNA: TGCAGCGTCGCCGGCAGGGGGGAGACAGATACGCAGTATTTT; CDR3 protein: CSVAGRGETDTQYF
D gene: .; V gene: TRBV5-1; J gene: TRBJ1-6; clone size: .; CDR3 DNA: TGCGCCAGCAGCTTAGACAGCCCGCAAAATTCACCCCTCCACTTT; CDR3 protein: CASSLDSPQNSPLHF
D gene: .; V gene: TRBV5-5; J gene: TRBJ2-3; clone size: .; CDR3 DNA: TGTGCCAGCAGCTGGTCTCAGGGAACCGATACGCAGTATTTT; CDR3 protein: CASSWSQGTDTQYF
D gene: .; V gene: TRBV5-4; J gene: TRBJ1-1; clone size: .; CDR3 DNA: TGTGCCAGCAGCGTGGACAATCTGAACACTGAAGCTTTCTTT; CDR3 protein: CASSVDNLNTEAFF
D gene: TRBD1; V gene: TRBV9; J gene: TRBJ1-3; clone size: .; CDR3 DNA: TGTGCCAGAGACAGGGCACCCGGAAACACCATATATTTT; CDR3 protein: CARDRAPGNTIYF
D gene: TRBD1; V gene: TRBV19; J gene: TRBJ1-3; clone size: .; CDR3 DNA: TGTGCCAGTAGTGCTTACGGACAGGGGGCAAGCTCTGGAAACACCATATATTTT; CDR3 protein: CASSAYGQGASSGNTIYF
D gene: TRBD1; V gene: TRBV2; J gene: TRBJ1-5; clone size: .; CDR3 DNA: TGTGCCACCAAATACGGACAGGACAATCAGCCCCAGCATTTT; CDR3 protein: CATKYGQDNQPQHF
D gene: .; V gene: TRBV24-1; J gene: TRBJ2-2; clone size: .; CDR3 DNA: TGTGCCACCAGTGATTCAGGTACCGGGGAGCTGTTTTTT; CDR3 protein: CATSDSGTGELFF
D gene: .; V gene: TRBV2; J gene: TRBJ2-7; clone size: .; CDR3 DNA: TGTGCCAGCAGTTCACAGGGAGGGCCCTACGAGCAGTACTTC; CDR3 protein: CASSSQGGPYEQYF
D gene: .; V gene: TRBV12-5; J gene: TRBJ1-1; clone size: .; CDR3 DNA: TGTGCTAGTGGGATAAGCGGGACGCCCACTGAAGCTTTCTTT; CDR3 protein: CASGISGTPTEAFF
D gene: .; V gene: TRBV5-1; J gene: TRBJ1-4; clone size: .; CDR3 DNA: TGCGCCAGCAGGGCCACCGGAGCCACCTCTAATGAAAAACTGTTTTTT; CDR3 protein: CASRATGATSNEKLFF
D gene: .; V gene: TRBV19; J gene: TRBJ1-2; clone size: .; CDR3 DNA: TGTGCCAGTAGTATCTTTGTCAGGGACTTCTATGGCTACACCTTC; CDR3 protein: CASSIFVRDFYGYTF
D gene: .; V gene: TRBV10-3; J gene: TRBJ2-7; clone size: .; CDR3 DNA: TGTGCCATCAGTGAGCGGAGGGACAGAGGCTACGAGCAGTACTTC; CDR3 protein: CAISERRDRGYEQYF
D gene: TRBD1; V gene: TRBV4-3; J gene: TRBJ1-4; clone size: .; CDR3 DNA: TGCGCCAGCAGCCAAGAAGGACAGGGCGGTGAAAAACTGTTTTTT; CDR3 protein: CASSQEGQGGEKLFF
D gene: .; V gene: TRBV19; J gene: TRBJ1-6; clone size: .; CDR3 DNA: TGTGCCAGTAGTATTCAAGGGGTCTCCTATAATTCACCCCTCCACTTT; CDR3 protein: CASSIQGVSYNSPLHF
D gene: TRBD1; V gene: TRBV6-1; J gene: TRBJ1-1; clone size: few; CDR3 DNA: TGTGCCAGCAGTGAGAGGACAGGGCGGAACACTGAAGCTTTCTTT; CDR3 protein: CASSERTGRNTEAFF
D gene: TRBD2; V gene: TRBV7-2; J gene: TRBJ2-7; clone size: .; CDR3 DNA: TGTGCCAGCAGCTTTCTCGGGGGGGCGGAGGAGCAGTACTTC; CDR3 protein: CASSFLGGAEEQYF
D gene: .; V gene: TRBV27; J gene: TRBJ1-1; clone size: .; CDR3 DNA: TGTGCCAGCAGTTATAGGGGGTACACTGAAGCTTTCTTT; CDR3 protein: CASSYRGYTEAFF
D gene: .; V gene: TRBV4-3; J gene: TRBJ2-3; clone size: .; CDR3 DNA: TGCGCCAGCAGCCAAGGGAGGTCTTCAGATACGCAGTATTTT; CDR3 protein: CASSQGRSSDTQYF